This T cell receptor beta chain was profiled in a study of T-cell reconstitution after alpha-beta-depleted transplantation in children. Whole-study findings and limits: Newly made T cells mostly supplied T-cell counts and diversity one year after transplant. By about two months after transplant, alpha-beta T cells reportedly arose from several hundred graft clones that had expanded. From surviving recipient T cells and thymic progenitors came the high day-60 TCRbeta diversity observed in some patients.

Unique molecular identifiers were used in preparing the TCRbeta library. TCRdb re-called the PCR reads with MiXCR, one entry per CDR3 protein. The sample includes about 260,000 distinct CDR3 sequences, less than 9% of them seen just once. This clonotype was detected many times. Its target is not known. V lost 10 bases, J lost 5 bases, and 15 bases lay in between. The germline gives CDR1 ENHRY, CDR2 SYGVKD. The CDR3 consists of 14 residues. Here the sequenced sample was PBMCs, mostly from graft donor cells, taken 180 days after TCRalphabeta/CD19-depleted stem cell transplant. The TCR sequence derives from a male patient younger than 18 who had a stem cell transplant for acute lymphoblastic leukemia, so the T cells may come from the graft donor. This chain links TRBV10-3 with TRBJ1-6, with a possible D match to TRBD1 (5 bases). The CDR3 region has the DNA TGTGCCACTTGCCGTGGGACCGATAATTCACCCCTCCACTTT. Translating it yields CATCRGTDNSPLHF.